Following are 9 T cell receptor beta chains from one sample sequenced in a study of cytomegalovirus exposure and HLA in healthy donors (dated by TCRdb to about 2017). The receptor library was made with the immunoSEQ multiplex PCR assay. For the multiplex PCR, a mixture combining 60 forward primers for TCR Vbeta segments and 13 reverse primers for TCR Jbeta segments was used. TCRdb obtained this table from immuneACCESS and retained in-frame rearrangements with V and J assigned. These tables miss some clones; where compared with another copy, unresolved V genes account for less than half of the shortfall, and the remainder is unexplained. This sample's listing comprises tens of thousands of clones. The ten largest account for 8.1% of the sample. The sample consisted of PBMCs. Source of these receptors: a male donor in good health and CMV-seronegative.

The rearrangement links TRBV7-9 to TRBJ2-2; 9 bases line up with TRBD2. This CDR3 is built from 16 residues. V gave up 4 bases and J gave up 3 bases; unmatched junction bases: 6. CDR1 and CDR2 from the germline V gene are SEHNR and FQNEAQ (reference sequence). DNA for the CDR3: TGTGCCAGCAGCTCACCGGGACTAGCCGACACCGGGGAGCTGTTTTTT. It translates to CASSSPGLADTGELFF.

The chain links TRBV6-1 to TRBJ1-1; no clear D gene. Germline CDR1 MNHNS, CDR2 SASEGT. The CDR3 is 13 residues long. Trimming took 3 bases from V and 0 from J, leaving 5 bases between them. CDR3 coding DNA: TGTGCCAGCAGTGAGGCCGTGAACACTGAAGCTTTCTTT. Residues: CASSEAVNTEAFF.

The chain recombines TRBV5-1 with TRBJ2-1; no definite D call. CDR3 length equals 15 residues. Germline CDR1 is SGHRS and CDR2 is YFSETQ. V was clipped by 0 bases and J by 6 bases, with 13 bases between them. Here the CDR3 DNA reads TGCGCCAGCAGCTTGGATAACCCTACCACCAATGAGCAGTTCTTC. It encodes CASSLDNPTTNEQFF.

The chain's CDR3 is CASTTLIAGAHEQYF. CDR3 nucleotide sequence: TGTGCCAGCACCACTTTAATAGCGGGAGCCCACGAGCAGTACTTC. The chain has TRBV7-2 and TRBJ2-7; 9 nucleotides agree with TRBD2. The CDR3 is 15 residues long. The V and J ends lost 7 bases and 5 bases, in that order; junction bases with no gene match: 12. Germline-derived CDR1 and CDR2 are SGHTA and FQGNSA.

The rearrangement joins TRBV13 to TRBJ2-1; tentatively, D is TRBD2 (5 bases). Germline loops: CDR1 PRHDT, CDR2 FYEKMQ (reference sequence). CDR3 length: 16 residues. The V end lost 5 bases, the J end lost 1 base, and 15 bases lay between the germline ends. In nucleotides, the CDR3 is TGTGCCAGCAGCCCACGTTCGGGGTATTCCTACAATGAGCAGTTCTTC. This codes for CASSPRSGYSYNEQFF.

The chain uses TRBV11-1 and TRBJ2-7; D not resolved. The CDR3 is made up of 14 amino acids. Germline V gives CDR1 SGHAT, CDR2 FQDESV (reference sequence). The V end lost 4 bases, the J end lost 4 bases, and 14 bases lay between the germline ends. As DNA, the CDR3 is TGTGCCAGCAGCTCGGAACCCCTCGGGTACGAGCAGTACTTC. This encodes CASSSEPLGYEQYF.

The chain carries TRBV6-5 and TRBJ1-6; 7 positions agree with TRBD1. CDR1 is MNHEY and CDR2 is SVGAGI in the germline V gene. J lost 10 bases, V lost 5 bases, and 11 bases had no gene match. This CDR3 region has 15 residues. CDR3 region: CASSPKPGQNSPLHF. The CDR3, as DNA: TGTGCCAGCAGTCCAAAGCCGGGACAGAACTCACCCCTCCACTTT.

In DNA, the CDR3 is TGTGCCAGCAGTTCCGGGTGGGACGAGCAGTACTTC. Encoded protein: CASSSGWDEQYF. The chain employs TRBV6-6 and TRBJ2-7, with unresolved D. Between the trimmed V and J ends, which lost 4 bases and 5 bases, there was a span of 9 bases. The CDR3 consists of 12 residues. Per the germline V gene, CDR1 is MNHNY and CDR2 is SVGAGI (reference sequence).

CDR3 in amino acids: CASSSVFLSGANVLTF. For the CDR3, the DNA is TGTGCCAGCTCTTCAGTATTTCTCTCTGGGGCCAACGTCCTGACTTTC. The V and J genes are TRBV6-4 and TRBJ2-6; D call uncertain. In germline, CDR1 is MRHNA, CDR2 SNTAGT. The V gene lost 8 bases and the J gene lost 0 bases, with 14 bases spanning the gap. This CDR3 region has 16 residues.